These 13 T cell receptor beta chains share one sample of origin, sequenced in a study of T cells after yellow fever vaccination. TCRdb used MiXCR to reprocess the 5' RACE reads, holding one entry per CDR3 protein. The table includes 150,000 to 200,000 distinct CDR3 sequences, 9.5% to 11% detected once. The material was CD8+ T cells sorted from PBMCs, obtained 15 days after the yellow fever booster vaccination. The source is a man younger than 30 who received the YFV17D yellow fever vaccine.

V and J are TRBV7-8 and TRBJ1-2; no clear D. V was cut by 3 bases and J by 8 bases, with 16 bases left in between. CDR3 length: 14 amino acids. Germline CDR1 and CDR2: SGHVS and FQNEAQ. The CDR3 bases are TGTGCCAGCAGCTTTTCCGGAGGTCCGGGGGGCTACACCTTC. Amino acids: CASSFSGGPGGYTF.

This clonotype occurred many times. This chain connects TRBV4-3 to TRBJ2-7, with D possibly being TRBD2 (5 bases). Germline CDR1 and CDR2: LGHNA and YSLEER. The CDR3 covers 15 residues. The V end lost 0 bases, the J end lost 2 bases, and 11 bases lay between the germline ends. CDR3 sequence: CASSQDWLAAYEQYF. CDR3 DNA: TGCGCCAGCAGCCAAGATTGGCTAGCCGCCTACGAGCAGTACTTC.

This clonotype turned up a few times. This chain connects TRBV6-5 to TRBJ2-5, with D unresolved. This CDR3 spans 14 amino acids. Germline values: CDR1 MNHEY, CDR2 SVGAGI. Trimming took off 4 bases at V and 4 bases at J, with 13 bases between the two ends. The CDR3 region has the DNA TGTGCCAGCAGTTCTCGGGTACATTCAGAGACCCAGTACTTC. Encoded protein: CASSSRVHSETQYF.

The table lists this clonotype with many counts. The chain couples TRBV5-1 to TRBJ2-7; a possible D gene is TRBD1 (5 bases). Germline lookup yields CDR1 SGHRS and CDR2 YFSETQ. The CDR3 runs 15 residues. V dropped 0 bases and J dropped 2 bases, with 12 bases sitting between them. The chain's CDR3 is CASSLAPGYTYEQYF. CDR3 DNA sequence: TGCGCCAGCAGCTTGGCCCCAGGGTATACCTACGAGCAGTACTTC.

V gene TRBV23-1 combines with J gene TRBJ2-4; the D call may be TRBD1 or TRBD2 (6 bases each). TRBV23-1 is labeled an ORF, and its function is uncertain. The ends were cut back, 8 bases at V and 1 base at J, with 21 bases in the middle. This CDR3 contains 17 residues. CDR3 DNA sequence: TGCGCCAGCCCGCCCCGGGGGCAGGCCCTGGCCAAAAACATTCAGTACTTC. It codes for CASPPRGQALAKNIQYF.

Many counts were recorded for this clonotype. V is TRBV9 and J is TRBJ2-5; either TRBD1 or TRBD2 may fit D (5 bases each). The length of the CDR3 is 15 residues. Trimming stripped 3 bases from V and 2 bases from J, with 14 bases between. Germline V gene data show CDR1 as SGDLS and CDR2 as YYNGEE. CDR3 bases: TGTGCCAGCAGCGCCGGGGCTGGGGTTCAAGAGACCCAGTACTTC. This gives the protein CASSAGAGVQETQYF.

This clonotype was counted many times. The chain employs TRBV5-1 and TRBJ2-7, with unresolved D. CDR1 and CDR2 (germline): SGHRS, YFSETQ. V dropped 4 bases and J dropped 3 bases, with 8 bases sitting between them. The CDR3 is 12 amino acids. CDR3 bases: TGCGCCAGCAGCCATACGGGCTACGAGCAGTACTTC. Translation: CASSHTGYEQYF.

This clonotype has only a few counts. V and J are TRBV27 and TRBJ2-5, with D unclear. The CDR3 runs 14 residues. Germline V CDR1 and CDR2: MNHEY, SMNVEV (reference sequence). V lost 1 base, J lost 3 bases, and 9 bases lay in between. The CDR3 sequence: CASSLYDGEETQYF. CDR3 DNA sequence: TGTGCCAGCAGTTTATATGACGGAGAAGAGACCCAGTACTTC.

This clonotype occurred a few times. The rearrangement uses TRBV6-5 and TRBJ2-1; 9 bases match TRBD1. The CDR3 has 15 residues. CDR1 is MNHEY and CDR2 is SVGAGI in the germline V gene. V gave up 0 bases and J gave up 8 bases; unmatched junction bases: 5. CDR3 in amino acids: CASSYSGQGGDEQFF. The CDR3 coding sequence is TGTGCCAGCAGTTACTCGGGACAGGGTGGCGATGAGCAGTTCTTC.

This clonotype occurred a few times. The DNA is left out, because the CDR3 cannot be placed on it with certainty; the CDR3 is given as TCRdb lists it. This chain joins TRBV6-5 and TRBJ1-5; TRBD1 reflects the table's D call only, with no check against the DNA. Both ends counted, the CDR3 spans 16 residues. CDR1 MNHEY and CDR2 SVGAGI come from the germline V gene. The CDR3 spells CASSSSRQGSNQPQHF.

This clonotype was picked up a small number of times. The genes are TRBV7-2 and TRBJ2-1, with D uncertain. The CDR3 extends over 13 amino acids. Trimming took 5 bases from V and 6 from J, leaving 11 bases between them. Looked up from germline, CDR1 is SGHTA and CDR2 is FQGNSA. Written as DNA, the CDR3 is TGTGCCAGCAGCCCCGCTTTAAGCAATGAGCAGTTCTTC. Its protein product is CASSPALSNEQFF.

This chain connects TRBV7-9 to TRBJ2-2; no clear D gene. Germline V gives CDR1 SEHNR, CDR2 FQNEAQ (reference sequence). The CDR3 covers 16 residues. With 3 bases removed from V and 7 bases from J, the gap between germline ends came to 18 bases. The CDR3 protein is CASSLSSSGLGGELFF. The CDR3 DNA reads as TGTGCCAGCAGCTTGTCCTCTAGTGGGCTCGGCGGGGAGCTGTTTTTT. The full variable domain, in which reference TRBV7-9 and TRBJ2-2 provide the parts outside the CDR3, is DTGVSQNPRHKITKRGQNVTFRCDPISEHNRLYWYRQTLGQGPEFLTYFQNEAQLEKSRLLSDRFSAERPKGSFSTLEIQRTEQGDSAMYLCASSLSSSGLGGELFFGEGSRLTVL.

In this sample, this clonotype turned up a few times. This chain uses TRBV24-1 with TRBJ2-6, with D hard to call. The CDR3 sequence is 16 residues long. Germline CDR1 and CDR2: KGHDR and SFDVKD. V was cut by 4 bases and J by 0 bases, with 9 bases left in between. CDR3 in DNA: TGTGCCACCAGTGACGGACGATACTCTGGGGCCAACGTCCTGACTTTC. It yields the protein CATSDGRYSGANVLTF.